Below are 30 T cell receptor beta chains sequenced from a single sample in a study of CD8+ T cells in alopecia areata (dated by TCRdb to 2016 to 2018). Receptor amplification or capture employed the immunoSEQ multiplex PCR assay. RNA was extracted from all samples and reverse transcribed into cDNA as template for TCR sequencing. Not all clones reach the TCRdb copy of this immuneACCESS table, which keeps in-frame sequences only. Checked studies attribute under half of the gap to unresolved V genes and leave the rest unexplained. A total of about 200,000 clones appear in this sample, just over 55% of them only once. The top ten hold 4% to 6% of the sample. The sample was CD8+ T cells sorted from blood. The receptor source for this set is a human donor in good health.

The V call is TRBV2, the J call TRBJ2-7; D remains ambiguous. Germline V CDR1 and CDR2: SNHLY, FYNNEI. The CDR3 is made up of 13 amino acids. The V end lost 5 bases, the J end lost 2 bases, and 10 bases lay between the germline ends. The CDR3 bases are TGTGCCAGCAGTCCAGAGAGCCCCTACGAGCAGTACTTC. This codes for CASSPESPYEQYF.

This clone showed up just once. The chain links TRBV7-3 to TRBJ2-5; D remains unclear. The CDR3 runs to 13 residues. V lost 2 bases and J lost 5, with 9 bases in between. CDR1 is SGHTA and CDR2 is FQGTGA in the germline V gene. CDR3 sequence: CASSLEGWETQYF. Here the CDR3 DNA reads TGTGCCAGCAGCTTAGAAGGATGGGAGACCCAGTACTTC. The full variable domain, rest sourced from reference TRBV7-3 and TRBJ2-5, is GAGVSQTPSNKVTEKGKYVELRCDPISGHTALYWYRQSLGQGPEFLIYFQGTGAADDSGLPNDRFFAVRPEGSVSTLKIQRTERGDSAVYLCASSLEGWETQYFGPGTRLLVL.

In its sample, this clone was seen a few times. CDR3 loop: CASSQDPPGVMSNQPQHF. DNA for the CDR3: TGCGCCAGCAGCCAGGATCCCCCGGGGGTTATGAGCAATCAGCCCCAGCATTTT. The chain has TRBV4-1 and TRBJ1-5; D possibly corresponds to TRBD1 (5 bases). From germline, CDR1 is MGHRA and CDR2 YSYEKL. Trimming shortened V by 3 bases and J by 1 base, and 19 bases separated the two germline ends. The CDR3 has 18 residues.

V usage is TRBV7-2 and J usage is TRBJ1-1; tentative D call: TRBD1 (5 bases). Germline assignment: CDR1 SGHTA and CDR2 FQGNSA. Trimming stripped 3 bases from V and 1 base from J, with 15 bases between. This CDR3 region has 16 residues. In nucleotides, the CDR3 is TGTGCCAGCAGCTTGAACTTGGTGGGACGGAACACTGAAGCTTTCTTT. This translates into CASSLNLVGRNTEAFF.

This clone was counted a few times. The chain links TRBV5-4 to TRBJ1-2; possible D gene TRBD1, 5 bases. Between the trimmed V and J ends, which lost 2 bases and 4 bases, there was a span of 12 bases. Germline assignment: CDR1 SGHNT and CDR2 YYREEE (reference sequence). The CDR3 is 14 amino acids. CDR3 protein: CASSFRGDGYGYTF. CDR3 coding DNA: TGTGCCAGCAGCTTTCGAGGGGACGGCTATGGCTACACCTTC. Combining the CDR3 with reference TRBV5-4 and TRBJ1-2 gives the whole variable domain ETGVTQSPTHLIKTRGQQVTLRCSSQSGHNTVSWYQQALGQGPQFIFQYYREEENGRGNFPPRFSGLQFPNYSSELNVNALELDDSALYLCASSFRGDGYGYTFGSGTRLTVV.

The genes are TRBV5-1 and TRBJ1-1; 7 bases match TRBD1. CDR1 is SGHRS, CDR2 YFSETQ, per germline. The CDR3 is 15 residues long. The V and J ends lost 9 bases and 0 bases, in that order; junction bases with no gene match: 11. CDR3 DNA sequence: TGCGCCACCCAGCTTGGGACAGCCTTGAACACTGAAGCTTTCTTT. Residues: CATQLGTALNTEAFF.

CDR3 sequence reads: CASSIDTTMNTEAFF. The CDR3, as DNA: TGCGCCAGCAGCATAGATACGACGATGAACACTGAAGCTTTCTTT. This chain connects TRBV4-1 to TRBJ1-1; D remains unclear. The CDR3 is made up of 15 amino acids. The germline CDR1 and CDR2 sequences are MGHRA and YSYEKL. Deletions cut 5 bases from V and 0 bases from J, with 13 bases between.

The rearrangement links TRBV27 to TRBJ1-5; D is possibly TRBD1 (6 bases). Germline CDR1 and CDR2: MNHEY and SMNVEV (reference sequence). CDR3 size: 14 residues. Trimming removed 5 bases from V and 1 base from J, with 9 bases in between. Written as DNA, the CDR3 is TGTGCCAGCAGTAGGGGGGCCAGCAATCAGCCCCAGCATTTT. Its translation: CASSRGASNQPQHF.

The CDR3 nucleotides are TGTGCCAGCAGCCACTATGGACAGGACACAGATACGCAGTATTTT. It translates to CASSHYGQDTDTQYF. This chain connects TRBV7-9 to TRBJ2-3, with 7 bases that match TRBD1. Germline V gives CDR1 SEHNR, CDR2 FQNEAQ (reference sequence). The CDR3 runs 15 residues. V trimming: 5 bases; J trimming: 2 bases; junction bases outside the gene matches: 7.

The chain employs TRBV27 and TRBJ1-2, with D possibly being TRBD1 (6 bases). V lost 7 bases, J lost 6 bases, and 15 bases lay in between. The CDR3 is made up of 13 amino acids. The germline V gene encodes CDR1 MNHEY and CDR2 SMNVEV (reference sequence). Written as DNA, the CDR3 is TGTGCCAGCAAAGGGGGGGAAGCGGATGGCTACACCTTC. Translating gives CASKGGEADGYTF.

The V and J genes are TRBV6-5 and TRBJ2-7, with 8 bases fitting TRBD1. Germline CDR1 reads MNHEY; CDR2 reads SVGAGI. After removal of 7 bases from V and 4 bases from J, the junction contained 12 bases not matched to a gene. The CDR3 extends over 15 amino acids. CDR3 DNA sequence: TGTGCCAGCACCCATATCAGGACAGGGATGTACGAGCAGTACTTC. It translates to CASTHIRTGMYEQYF.

The chain links TRBV27 to TRBJ2-6; D is perhaps TRBD1 (5 bases). Germline CDR1 is MNHEY and CDR2 is SMNVEV (reference sequence). The V end lost 3 bases, the J end lost 4 bases, and 13 bases lay between the germline ends. The CDR3 has 16 residues. The CDR3 sequence is CASSLSQGSGANVLTF. Here the CDR3 DNA reads TGTGCCAGCAGTTTGTCTCAGGGCTCCGGGGCCAACGTCCTGACTTTC.

This clone was counted a few times. Other DNA sequences in this specimen translate into the identical CDR3. CDR3 nucleotides: TGTGCCTGGAGTTGGGGAGAGACCCAGTACTTC. It is translated as CAWSWGETQYF. The chain joins TRBV30 to TRBJ2-5; no clear D gene. From germline, CDR1 is GTSNPN and CDR2 SVGIG (reference sequence). The CDR3 contains 11 residues. V was cut by 2 bases and J by 4 bases, with 5 bases left in between.

This clone has a handful of counts. The chain employs TRBV6-4 and TRBJ2-3; 7 bases match TRBD2. The ends lost 3 bases at V and 0 bases at J; junction bases unmatched: 9. Germline V CDR1 and CDR2: MRHNA, SNTAGT. CDR3 size: 17 residues. The CDR3 sequence is CASSEATGGGSTDTQYF. CDR3 sequence (DNA): TGTGCCAGCAGTGAAGCTACGGGCGGGGGTAGCACAGATACGCAGTATTTT.

This clone was counted only a few times. The rearrangement joins TRBV13 to TRBJ2-5; TRBD1 matches 7 bases. V trimming: 7 bases; J trimming: 1 base; junction bases outside the gene matches: 6. Germline values: CDR1 PRHDT, CDR2 FYEKMQ (reference sequence). This CDR3 has 14 residues. In DNA form, the CDR3 reads TGTGCCAGCACCTTCCGACAGGGCCAAGAGACCCAGTACTTC. This codes for CASTFRQGQETQYF.

This clone has just a few counts. V and J are TRBV25-1 and TRBJ1-6; the D gene is possibly TRBD1 (5 bases). This CDR3 comprises 15 residues. The ends were cut back, 2 bases at V and 7 bases at J, with 12 bases in the middle. Germline loops: CDR1 MGHDK, CDR2 SYGVNS. The CDR3 loop reads CASSERDSGNSPLHF. The CDR3 DNA is TGTGCCAGCAGTGAACGCGACAGCGGGAATTCACCCCTCCACTTT.

V usage is TRBV7-9 and J usage is TRBJ1-5, with a tentative D call TRBD1 (6 bases). Trimming pared 5 bases from V and 6 bases from J, leaving 14 bases between. The CDR3 has 14 amino acids. From germline, CDR1 is SEHNR and CDR2 FQNEAQ (reference sequence). The CDR3 loop reads CASSQTGGGQPQHF. CDR3 coding DNA: TGTGCCAGCAGCCAGACAGGAGGCGGTCAGCCCCAGCATTTT.

The gene calls are TRBV7-9 and TRBJ2-3; a weak D match, TRBD1 (5 bases). This CDR3 region has 14 residues. V shed 4 bases and J shed 5 bases, with 13 bases lying between them. Germline V gives CDR1 SEHNR, CDR2 FQNEAQ (reference sequence). The CDR3 reads CASSSFGREDTQYF. In DNA form, the CDR3 reads TGTGCCAGCAGCTCGTTCGGCAGGGAAGATACGCAGTATTTT.

This clone was seen a few times. V gene TRBV29-1 combines with J gene TRBJ2-1; TRBD1 agrees at 8 bases. Germline lookup yields CDR1 SQVTM and CDR2 ANQGSEA. This CDR3 has 16 residues. Trimming at V came to 1 base and at J to 4 bases, leaving 9 bases not matched to a gene. The CDR3 bases are TGCAGCGTTGAAGGAACTGCCACAGGGGGATACAATGAGCAGTTCTTC. Translated: CSVEGTATGGYNEQFF.

The CDR3 DNA reads as TGCGCCAGCAGCCCCCGGACAGGGAACACTGAAGCTTTCTTT. It is translated as CASSPRTGNTEAFF. The V call is TRBV5-1, the J call TRBJ1-1, with 7 positions matching TRBD1. Per the germline V gene, CDR1 is SGHRS and CDR2 is YFSETQ. V shed 4 bases, J shed 1 base, and the junction held 4 bases outside the gene matches. The CDR3 has 14 residues.

The genes are TRBV10-1 and TRBJ2-1; D may correspond to TRBD1 or TRBD2 (5 bases each). This CDR3 is built from 14 residues. Per germline, CDR1 WNHNN and CDR2 SYGVQD (reference sequence). Trimming shortened V by 2 bases and J by 7 bases, and 12 bases separated the two germline ends. The CDR3 bases are TGCGCCAGCAGTGAGGAGCATGAGGGGAATGAGCAGTTCTTC. Translating gives CASSEEHEGNEQFF.

This sequence joins TRBV2 and TRBJ1-1; TRBD1 aligns across 7 bases. The ends lost 3 bases at V and 4 bases at J; junction bases unmatched: 5. The length of the CDR3 is 14 residues. The germline gives CDR1 SNHLY, CDR2 FYNNEI. In DNA, the CDR3 is TGTGCCAGCAGTGATAGGGGGCAAATCACTGAAGCTTTCTTT. It yields the protein CASSDRGQITEAFF.

This clone was seen a few times. This chain connects TRBV4-1 to TRBJ2-7; D call uncertain. Per germline, CDR1 MGHRA and CDR2 YSYEKL. This CDR3 has 11 residues. V gave up 2 bases and J gave up 6 bases, with 5 bases separating them. The CDR3 nucleotides read TGCGCCAGCAGCCAACAGTCCGAGCAGTACTTC. It is translated as CASSQQSEQYF.

This clone occurred a few times. The chain couples TRBV29-1 to TRBJ2-5; perhaps TRBD2 as D (5 bases). Germline-derived CDR1 and CDR2 are SQVTM and ANQGSEA. The ends were cut back, 3 bases at V and 3 bases at J, with 14 bases in the middle. The CDR3 runs to 14 residues. CDR3 nucleotide sequence: TGCAGCGTTGACGGAGGAGTGTTTGAAGAGACCCAGTACTTC. It specifies CSVDGGVFEETQYF.

This clone was observed a single time. V is TRBV30 and J is TRBJ2-7; D unresolved. Germline values: CDR1 GTSNPN, CDR2 SVGIG (reference sequence). V gave up 0 bases and J gave up 5 bases, with 11 bases separating them. The CDR3 spans 13 residues. In DNA form, the CDR3 reads TGTGCCTGGAGTGTGGCAGCTCAAGACGAGCAGTACTTC. It codes for CAWSVAAQDEQYF.

This clone turned up a few times. V and J are TRBV4-1 and TRBJ2-1; 9 bases are shared with TRBD2. The CDR3 has 16 residues. The J segment lost 7 bases and the V segment lost 0 bases, leaving 7 bases of the junction unmatched. Germline V gives CDR1 MGHRA, CDR2 YSYEKL. CDR3 DNA: TGCGCCAGCAGCCAAGAAGGCGGGGGGGGCCTTAATGAGCAGTTCTTC. It codes for CASSQEGGGGLNEQFF.

The chain couples TRBV29-1 to TRBJ1-2; D uncertain. This CDR3 has 11 amino acids. Trimming pared 8 bases from V and 1 base from J, leaving 8 bases between. Germline CDR1 is SQVTM and CDR2 is ANQGSEA. The CDR3: CSTDGNYGYTF. The DNA for the CDR3 is TGCAGCACTGACGGTAACTATGGCTACACCTTC.

V and J are TRBV27 and TRBJ1-2, with 7 nucleotides matching TRBD1. V lost 4 bases, J lost 6 bases, and 14 bases stayed unmatched. Germline V gene sequence: CDR1 MNHEY, CDR2 SMNVEV (reference sequence). CDR3 length equals 16 residues. CDR3 loop: CASSYRSTGPRNGYTF. For the CDR3, the DNA is TGTGCCAGCAGTTACCGCTCGACAGGGCCGAGGAATGGCTACACCTTC.

The chain has TRBV25-1 and TRBJ2-7; D might be TRBD1 (6 bases). Trimming took off 2 bases at V and 4 bases at J, with 12 bases between the two ends. The germline V gene encodes CDR1 MGHDK and CDR2 SYGVNS. The CDR3 covers 14 residues. CDR3 residues: CASSEGRGPYEQYF. CDR3 DNA sequence: TGTGCCAGCAGTGAAGGCAGGGGACCTTACGAGCAGTACTTC.

This clone was counted a few times. The chain combines TRBV25-1 with TRBJ1-1; D unresolved. Germline-derived CDR1 and CDR2 are MGHDK and SYGVNS. Trimming pared 6 bases from V and 2 bases from J, leaving 4 bases between. The CDR3 totals 11 residues. Here the CDR3 reads CASSSNTEAFF. In DNA, the CDR3 is TGTGCCAGCAGCAGTAACACTGAAGCTTTCTTT.